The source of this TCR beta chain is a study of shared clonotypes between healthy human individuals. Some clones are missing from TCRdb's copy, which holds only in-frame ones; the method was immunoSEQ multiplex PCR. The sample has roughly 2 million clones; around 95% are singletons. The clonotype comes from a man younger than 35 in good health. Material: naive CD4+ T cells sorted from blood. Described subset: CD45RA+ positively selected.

The CDR3 nucleotides are TGTGCCAGCACACAATCCGGGGCAGGCACTGAAGCTTTCTTT. It codes for CASTQSGAGTEAFF. The chain links TRBV25-1 to TRBJ1-1; tentatively, D is TRBD1 (5 bases). This CDR3 contains 14 residues. Germline values: CDR1 MGHDK, CDR2 SYGVNS. Between the trimmed V and J ends, which lost 7 bases and 4 bases, there was a span of 16 bases.